This T cell receptor beta chain was documented in a study of T cell responses to AZD1222 COVID-19 vaccine. In regard to this clone: What it recognizes is unknown.

Measured with immunoSEQ multiplex PCR; TCRdb has only the in-frame clones, and not every one. There are roughly 100,000 clones in the sample; roughly 86% occur only once, and around a sixth lies in the top ten. This CDR3 spans 17 amino acids. Trimming removed 4 bases from V and 7 bases from J, with 23 bases in between. CDR1 and CDR2 from the germline V gene are LGHNA and YNFKEQ. Study-wide points: Just six people given AZD1222 tested seropositive at baseline. The reported proportion of spike-specific TCRs targeting unmutated variant regions was nearly half. Mostly white British, mostly female donors; authors suggested clonal diversity may be underestimated.

This rearrangement joins TRBV4-2 to TRBJ2-1, with D perhaps being TRBD1 or TRBD2 (6 bases each). The input for sequencing was peripheral blood, taken 28 days after the second AZD1222 dose. The clonotype originates from an adult who received the AZD1222 COVID-19 vaccine. CDR3 in amino acids: CASSRAEMDGGVNEQFF. The CDR3 coding sequence is TGTGCCAGCAGCCGAGCCGAAATGGACGGGGGCGTTAATGAGCAGTTCTTC.